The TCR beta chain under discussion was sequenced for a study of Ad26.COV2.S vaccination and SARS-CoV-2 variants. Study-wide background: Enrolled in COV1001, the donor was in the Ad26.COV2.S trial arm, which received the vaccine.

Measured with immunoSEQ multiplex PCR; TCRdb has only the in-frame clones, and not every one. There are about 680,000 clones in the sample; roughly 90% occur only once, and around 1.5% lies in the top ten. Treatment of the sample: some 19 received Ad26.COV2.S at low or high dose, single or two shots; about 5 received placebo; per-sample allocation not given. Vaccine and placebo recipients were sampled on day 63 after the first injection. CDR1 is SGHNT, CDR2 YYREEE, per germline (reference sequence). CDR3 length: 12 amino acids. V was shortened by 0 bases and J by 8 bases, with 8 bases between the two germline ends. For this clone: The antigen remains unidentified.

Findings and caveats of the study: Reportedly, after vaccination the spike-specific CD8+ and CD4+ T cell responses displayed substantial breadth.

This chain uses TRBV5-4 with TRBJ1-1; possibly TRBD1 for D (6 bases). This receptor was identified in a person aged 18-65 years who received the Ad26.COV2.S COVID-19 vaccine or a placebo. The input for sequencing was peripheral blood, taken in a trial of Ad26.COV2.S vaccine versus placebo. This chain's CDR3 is CASSLDRGEAFF. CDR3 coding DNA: TGTGCCAGCAGCTTGGATAGGGGGGAAGCTTTCTTT.